The T cell receptor (beta chain) under discussion was sequenced for a study of blood T cell repertoires in COVID-19. Study background: The study drew acute and convalescent COVID-19 samples from the United States, Italy and Spain.

The germline V gene encodes CDR1 MNHEY and CDR2 SMNVEV (reference sequence). The CDR3 consists of 13 residues. V shed 6 bases and J 2 bases; nucleotides not matched to a gene: 3. Measured with immunoSEQ multiplex PCR; TCRdb has only the in-frame clones, and not every one. The sample shows over 120,000 clones, 85% to 90% of them seen only once. Participants were aged about 18 to 90 years, lived in over 20 US areas, and enrolled virtually. Grouping used clinical history reported by participants in a survey and questionnaire. Recovered Cohort 3 donors showed two negative PCRs, clearance, or symptom resolution.

The rearrangement links TRBV27 to TRBJ1-2; 7 bases match TRBD1. This receptor was identified in a man in his fifties or sixties who had recovered from COVID-19. Sequencing was performed on PBMCs or T cells enriched from blood (not recorded which). CDR3 in amino acids: CASRRQGNYGYTF. CDR3 nucleotide sequence: TGTGCCAGCAGAAGACAGGGAAACTATGGCTACACCTTC.